This TCR beta chain is from a study of T cell changes during pregnancy in multiple sclerosis. The repertoire was sequenced with immunoSEQ multiplex PCR; TCRdb's copy has only in-frame clones and lacks some. The sample records fewer than 85,000 clones, roughly nine tenths being singletons. Germline-derived CDR1 and CDR2 are SGHDT and YYEEEE. V was pared by 3 bases and J by 3 bases, with 7 bases of the junction left unmatched. The length of the CDR3 is 16 residues. Here the sequenced sample was peripheral blood, taken in the first trimester of pregnancy. The chain carries TRBV5-6 and TRBJ2-1; 9 bases agree with TRBD2. This sequence originates from a female donor in good health, enrolled as a control in a pregnancy study. The CDR3 here is CASSSTSGRRYNEQFF. The CDR3 region has the DNA TGTGCCAGCAGCTCGACTAGCGGAAGACGCTACAATGAGCAGTTCTTC.